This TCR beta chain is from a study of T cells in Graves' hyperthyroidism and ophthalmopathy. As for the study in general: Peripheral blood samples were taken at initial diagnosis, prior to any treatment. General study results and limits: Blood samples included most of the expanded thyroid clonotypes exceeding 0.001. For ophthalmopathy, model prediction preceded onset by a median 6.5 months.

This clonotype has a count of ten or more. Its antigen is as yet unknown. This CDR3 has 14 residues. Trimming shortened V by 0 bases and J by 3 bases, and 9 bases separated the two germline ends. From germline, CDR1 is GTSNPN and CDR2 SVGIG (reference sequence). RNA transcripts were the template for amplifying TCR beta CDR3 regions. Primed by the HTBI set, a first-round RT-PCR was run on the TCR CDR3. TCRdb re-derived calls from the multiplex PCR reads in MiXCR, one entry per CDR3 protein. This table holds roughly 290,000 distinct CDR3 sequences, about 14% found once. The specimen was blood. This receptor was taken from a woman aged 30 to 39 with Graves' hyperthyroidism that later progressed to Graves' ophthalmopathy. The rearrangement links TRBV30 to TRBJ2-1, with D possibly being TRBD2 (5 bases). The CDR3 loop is CAWSVGVGYNEQFF. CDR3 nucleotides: TGTGCCTGGAGTGTGGGAGTGGGCTACAATGAGCAGTTCTTC.